This T cell receptor (beta chain) was retrieved from a study of CD8+CD57+ T cells in acquired aplastic anemia. About the research overall: Each DNA sample taken from sorted CD4+ and CD8+ cells came to 3 to 3.5 ug on average. Healthy donor CD4+ cell samples had a mean of about 10.8 million reads.

Whole-study results and caveats: In CD8+ cells, Simpson's diversity showed no significant difference between patients and controls.

Both TCR beta VDJ combination and CDR3 sequence profiling were carried out. Genomic DNA was the template for this profiling. Using its own MiXCR run on the reads, TCRdb lists one record per CDR3 protein. The sample lists about 180,000 distinct CDR3 sequences, 46% occurring once. A note on this clonotype: Its antigen is not identified.

The V and J ends lost 0 bases and 7 bases, in that order; junction bases with no gene match: 9. The germline V gene has CDR1 DFQATT and CDR2 SNEGSKA (reference sequence). This CDR3 contains 15 residues. This chain connects TRBV20-1 to TRBJ2-7; 10 bases align to TRBD2. This sequence originates from a human donor in good health. Sequenced material: sorted CD4+, CD8+, or CD8+CD57+ T cells (not recorded which) from PBMCs. CDR3 protein: CSARDRSGRAGEQYF. In nucleotides, the CDR3 is TGCAGTGCTAGAGATCGGAGCGGGAGGGCCGGGGAGCAGTACTTC.